This T cell receptor (beta chain) was sequenced for a study of blood T cell repertoires in COVID-19. This clone was recorded once. This CDR3 has 15 amino acids. Trimming pared 1 base from V and 12 bases from J, leaving 18 bases between. Germline assignment: CDR1 SGHTA and CDR2 FQGNSA. Clones were read by immunoSEQ multiplex PCR, and TCRdb kept only the in-frame ones, dropping some. The sample has around 250,000 clones; about 88% are singletons. The chain carries TRBV7-2 and TRBJ1-4, with a tentative D call TRBD1 (5 bases). The sequence was obtained from a woman aged 40 to 50 who had recovered from COVID-19. Sequencing input: peripheral blood. CDR3 protein: CASSLVSGGESELFF. The CDR3 nucleotides read TGTGCCAGCAGCTTAGTTTCGGGAGGGGAAAGTGAACTGTTTTTT.